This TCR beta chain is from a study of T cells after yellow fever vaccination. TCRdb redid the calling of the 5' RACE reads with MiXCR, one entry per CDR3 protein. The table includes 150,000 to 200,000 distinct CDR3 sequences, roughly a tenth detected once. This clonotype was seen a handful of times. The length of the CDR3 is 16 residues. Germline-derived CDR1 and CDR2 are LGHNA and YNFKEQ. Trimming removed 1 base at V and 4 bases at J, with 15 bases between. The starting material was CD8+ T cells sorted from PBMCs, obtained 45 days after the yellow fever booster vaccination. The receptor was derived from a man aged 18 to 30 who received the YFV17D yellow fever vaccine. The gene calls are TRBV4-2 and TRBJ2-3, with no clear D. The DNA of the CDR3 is TGTGCCAGCAGCCAAGTCGTCCCCCCTCGGGCAGATACGCAGTATTTT. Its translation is CASSQVVPPRADTQYF.